This T cell receptor beta chain was identified during a study of control samples from healthy donors and cancer patients. This table comes from immunoSEQ multiplex PCR, and its TCRdb copy is limited to in-frame clones, with some not included. Of approximately 110,000 clones listed, roughly 92% were seen once; the top ten hold 7.8%. This clone was seen just once. CDR1 LNHNV and CDR2 YYDKDF come from the germline V gene (reference sequence). The CDR3 is 13 amino acids. Trimming removed 6 bases from V and 6 bases from J; junction bases left unmatched: 3. Sequenced material: blood. This TCR was recovered from a woman in her late teens or twenties in good health. This sequence joins TRBV15 and TRBJ2-2; 8 positions agree with TRBD1. The CDR3 spells CATRDREAGELFF. The CDR3 coding sequence is TGTGCCACCAGGGACAGGGAGGCCGGGGAGCTGTTTTTT.